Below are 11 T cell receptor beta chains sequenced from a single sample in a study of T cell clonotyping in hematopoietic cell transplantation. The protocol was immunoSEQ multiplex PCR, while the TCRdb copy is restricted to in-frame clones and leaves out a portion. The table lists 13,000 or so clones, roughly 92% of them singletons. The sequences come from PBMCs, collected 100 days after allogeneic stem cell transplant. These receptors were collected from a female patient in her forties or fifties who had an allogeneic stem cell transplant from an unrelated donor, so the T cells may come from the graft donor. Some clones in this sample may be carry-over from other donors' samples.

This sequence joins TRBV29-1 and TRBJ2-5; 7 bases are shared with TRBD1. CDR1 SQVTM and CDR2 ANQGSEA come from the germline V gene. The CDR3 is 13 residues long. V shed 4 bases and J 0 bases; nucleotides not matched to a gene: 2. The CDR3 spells CSVVGQDQETQYF. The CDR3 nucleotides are TGCAGCGTTGTCGGACAGGACCAAGAGACCCAGTACTTC.

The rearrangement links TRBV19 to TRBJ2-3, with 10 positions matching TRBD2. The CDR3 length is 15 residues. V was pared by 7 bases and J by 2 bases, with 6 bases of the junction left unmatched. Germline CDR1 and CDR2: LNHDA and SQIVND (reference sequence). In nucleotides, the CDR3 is TGTGCCAGTAAAACTAGCGGGATCTACACAGATACGCAGTATTTT. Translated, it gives CASKTSGIYTDTQYF.

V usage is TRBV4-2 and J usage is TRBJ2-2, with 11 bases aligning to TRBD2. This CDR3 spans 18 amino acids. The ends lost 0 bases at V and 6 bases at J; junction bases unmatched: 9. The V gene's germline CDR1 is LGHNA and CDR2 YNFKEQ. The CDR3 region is CASSQDRYSGRASGELFF. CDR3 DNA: TGTGCCAGCAGCCAAGATCGGTATAGCGGGAGGGCCTCCGGGGAGCTGTTTTTT.

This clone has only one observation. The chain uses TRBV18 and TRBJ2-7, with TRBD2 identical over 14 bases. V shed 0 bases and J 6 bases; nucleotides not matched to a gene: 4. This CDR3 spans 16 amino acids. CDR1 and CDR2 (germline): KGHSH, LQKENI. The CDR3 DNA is TGTGCCAGCTCACCACCCGGGACTAGCGGGAGTACCGAGCAGTACTTC. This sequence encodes CASSPPGTSGSTEQYF.

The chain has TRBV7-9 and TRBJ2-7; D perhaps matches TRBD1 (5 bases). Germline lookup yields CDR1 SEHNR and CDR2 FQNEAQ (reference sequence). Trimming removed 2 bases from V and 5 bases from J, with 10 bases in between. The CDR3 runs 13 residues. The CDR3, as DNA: TGTGCCAGCAGCTTAATCAGGGCTAACGAGCAGTACTTC. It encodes CASSLIRANEQYF.

The CDR3 spells CAISETMSPPGDTQYF. The DNA of the CDR3 is TGTGCCATCAGTGAGACGATGTCACCTCCGGGAGATACGCAGTATTTT. The chain carries TRBV10-3 and TRBJ2-3, with no clear D. The germline gives CDR1 ENHRY, CDR2 SYGVKD. The germline V and J ends were trimmed by 2 bases and 5 bases, with 17 bases remaining between them. The CDR3 totals 16 residues.

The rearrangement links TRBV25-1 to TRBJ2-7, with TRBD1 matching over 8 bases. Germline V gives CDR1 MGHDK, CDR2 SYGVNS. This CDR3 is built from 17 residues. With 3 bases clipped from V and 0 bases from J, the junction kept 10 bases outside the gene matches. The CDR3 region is CASSDLTGGERSYEQYF. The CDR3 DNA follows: TGTGCCAGCAGTGATCTCACAGGGGGAGAACGCTCCTACGAGCAGTACTTC.

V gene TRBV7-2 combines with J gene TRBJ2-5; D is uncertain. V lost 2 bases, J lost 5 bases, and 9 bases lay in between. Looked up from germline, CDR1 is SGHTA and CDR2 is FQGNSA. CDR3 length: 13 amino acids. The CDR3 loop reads CASSLKVTETQYF. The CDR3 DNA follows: TGTGCCAGCAGCTTAAAAGTTACGGAGACCCAGTACTTC.

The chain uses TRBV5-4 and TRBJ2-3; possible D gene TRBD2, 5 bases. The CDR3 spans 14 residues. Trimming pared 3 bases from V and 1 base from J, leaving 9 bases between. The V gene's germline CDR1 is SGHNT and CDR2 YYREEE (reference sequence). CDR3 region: CASSSRGGTDTQYF. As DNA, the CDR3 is TGTGCCAGCAGCTCCCGGGGAGGCACAGATACGCAGTATTTT.

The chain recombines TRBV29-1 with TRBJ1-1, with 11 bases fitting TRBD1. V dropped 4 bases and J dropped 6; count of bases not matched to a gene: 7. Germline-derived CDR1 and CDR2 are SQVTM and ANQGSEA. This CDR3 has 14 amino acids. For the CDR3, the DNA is TGCAGCGTTGGGACAGGGGGCGGAATTGCTGAAGCTTTCTTT. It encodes CSVGTGGGIAEAFF.

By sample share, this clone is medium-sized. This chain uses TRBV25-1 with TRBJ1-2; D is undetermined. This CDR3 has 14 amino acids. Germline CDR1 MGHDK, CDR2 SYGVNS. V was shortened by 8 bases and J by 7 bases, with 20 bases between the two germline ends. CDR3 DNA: TGTGCCAGCTCGGGTCTAACCTCGATGGGTGGCTACACCTTC. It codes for CASSGLTSMGGYTF.